This TCR beta chain derives from a study of vaccination and CD4 T cells after COVID-19. Overall study: Convalescent patients had positive nasal swab PCR results for SARS-CoV-2. Disease was mild in nine and severe in one. Findings and limits, study-wide: Reactive clone data from convalescent patients indicated a median of about 88% appearing only post-vaccination.

On this clonotype itself: The target antigen is unknown. Relative to the germline gene, one junction end is altered; a read error may explain this.

This CDR3 is 12 amino acids long. Germline V gene sequence: CDR1 MNHNS, CDR2 SASEGT. Treatment meaning: roughly 11-day PBMC culture with coronavirus spike peptide pools or control peptides (ViraFEST assay). Before TCRs were sequenced, ViraFEST expanded antigen-specific T cells with peptide pools. Oncomine TCR Beta short-read sequencing was applied to DNA from cultured CD4+ T cells. From CD4+ T cells that had been cultured, genomic DNA was extracted. TCRdb re-called the PCR reads with MiXCR, one entry per CDR3 protein. The data contain about 12,000 distinct CDR3 sequences, around 50% of them singletons.

The source of this sequence is a human donor who had recovered from COVID-19. The sequenced material came from CD4+ T cells from blood, cultured in vitro. The chain is built from TRBV6-1 and TRBJ2-7, with 10 nucleotides matching TRBD2. The CDR3 loop reads CASEAGGREQYF. CDR3 coding DNA: TGCGCATCGGAAGCGGGGGGGCGGGAGCAGTACTTC.